This T cell receptor beta chain was sequenced for a study of blood T cell repertoires in COVID-19. Study information: PBMCs, B-cell-depleted T cells, or T cells provided the cDNA or gDNA that made up the material.

Germline values: CDR1 SEHNR, CDR2 FQNEAQ (reference sequence). V was clipped by 5 bases and J by 8 bases, with 18 bases between them. The CDR3 contains 14 residues. Assay used: immunoSEQ multiplex PCR; TCRdb lists only in-frame clones, some missing. The table shows 200,000 to 250,000 clones, with roughly 76% occurring only once. The clonotype originates from a woman of 80 years or more with COVID-19, enrolled during active disease. Material: peripheral blood. V is TRBV7-9 and J is TRBJ1-2, with D maybe TRBD1 (6 bases). As DNA, the CDR3 is TGTGCCAGCAGCCCAGGGGAGGGCCGACGGGGCTACACCTTC. It is translated as CASSPGEGRRGYTF.